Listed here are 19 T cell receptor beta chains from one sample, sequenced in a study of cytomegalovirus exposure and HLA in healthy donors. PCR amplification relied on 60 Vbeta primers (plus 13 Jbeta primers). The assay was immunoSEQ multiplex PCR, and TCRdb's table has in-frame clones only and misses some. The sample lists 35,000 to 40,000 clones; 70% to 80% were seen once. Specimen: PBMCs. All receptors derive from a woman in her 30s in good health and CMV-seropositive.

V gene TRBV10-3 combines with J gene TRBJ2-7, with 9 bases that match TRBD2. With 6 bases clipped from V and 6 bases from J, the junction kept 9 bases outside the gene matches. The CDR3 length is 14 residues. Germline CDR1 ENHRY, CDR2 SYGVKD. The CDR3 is CAISTLAGAGEQYF. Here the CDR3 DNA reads TGTGCCATCAGCACCTTAGCGGGAGCGGGCGAGCAGTACTTC.

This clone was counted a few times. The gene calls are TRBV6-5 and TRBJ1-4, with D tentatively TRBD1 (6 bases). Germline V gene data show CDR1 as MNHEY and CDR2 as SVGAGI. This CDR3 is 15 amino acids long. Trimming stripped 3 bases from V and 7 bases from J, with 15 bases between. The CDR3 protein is CASSYRQVRGEKLFF. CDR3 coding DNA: TGTGCCAGCAGTTATAGACAGGTTAGGGGTGAAAAACTGTTTTTT.

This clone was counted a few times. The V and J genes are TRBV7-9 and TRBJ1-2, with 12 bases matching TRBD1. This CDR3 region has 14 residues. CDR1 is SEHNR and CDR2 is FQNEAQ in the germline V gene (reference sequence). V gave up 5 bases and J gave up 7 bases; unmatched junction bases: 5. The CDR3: CASSPGQGAGGYTF. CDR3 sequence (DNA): TGTGCCAGCAGCCCGGGACAGGGGGCAGGTGGCTACACCTTC.

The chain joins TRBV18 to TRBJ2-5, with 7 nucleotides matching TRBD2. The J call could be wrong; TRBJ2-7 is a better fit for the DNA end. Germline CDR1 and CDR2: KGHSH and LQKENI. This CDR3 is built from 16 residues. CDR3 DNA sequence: TGTGCCAGCTCACCCCGCCCCGGGACTACTGATTACGAGCAGTACTTC. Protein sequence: CASSPRPGTTDYEQYF.

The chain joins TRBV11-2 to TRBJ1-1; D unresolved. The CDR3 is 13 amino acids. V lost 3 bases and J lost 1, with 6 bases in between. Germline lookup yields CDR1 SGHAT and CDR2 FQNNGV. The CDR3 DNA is TGTGCCAGCAGCTTTTCCAAGAACACTGAAGCTTTCTTT. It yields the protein CASSFSKNTEAFF.

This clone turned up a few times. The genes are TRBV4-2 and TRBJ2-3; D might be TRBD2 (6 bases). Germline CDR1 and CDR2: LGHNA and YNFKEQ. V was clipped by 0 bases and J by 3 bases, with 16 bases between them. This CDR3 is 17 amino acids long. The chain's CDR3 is CASSQEGTWGRTDTQYF. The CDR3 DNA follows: TGTGCCAGCAGCCAAGAGGGGACTTGGGGAAGAACAGATACGCAGTATTTT.

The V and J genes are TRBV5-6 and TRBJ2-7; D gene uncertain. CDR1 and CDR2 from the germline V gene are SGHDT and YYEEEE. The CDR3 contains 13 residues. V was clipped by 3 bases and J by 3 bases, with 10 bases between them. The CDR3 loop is CASSSFPRYEQYF. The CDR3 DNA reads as TGTGCCAGCAGCTCTTTCCCCCGCTACGAGCAGTACTTC.

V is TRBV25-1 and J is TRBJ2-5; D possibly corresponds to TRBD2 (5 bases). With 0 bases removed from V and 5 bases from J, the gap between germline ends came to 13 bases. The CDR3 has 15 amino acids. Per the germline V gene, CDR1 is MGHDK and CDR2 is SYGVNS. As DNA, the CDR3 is TGTGCCAGCAGTGAATATTCGGGGATTGGCGAGACCCAGTACTTC. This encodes CASSEYSGIGETQYF.

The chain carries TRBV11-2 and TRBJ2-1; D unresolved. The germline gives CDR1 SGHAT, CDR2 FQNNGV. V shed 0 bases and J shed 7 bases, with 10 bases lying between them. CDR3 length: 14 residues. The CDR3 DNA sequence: TGTGCCAGCAGCTTAGAAGTCTCCCGGAATGAGCAGTTCTTC. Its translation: CASSLEVSRNEQFF.

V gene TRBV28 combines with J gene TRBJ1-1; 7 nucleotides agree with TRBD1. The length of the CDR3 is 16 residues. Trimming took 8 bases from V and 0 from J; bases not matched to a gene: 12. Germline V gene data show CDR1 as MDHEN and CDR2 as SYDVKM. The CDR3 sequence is CASESGQRTMNTEAFF. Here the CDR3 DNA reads TGTGCCAGCGAATCGGGACAGCGCACTATGAACACTGAAGCTTTCTTT.

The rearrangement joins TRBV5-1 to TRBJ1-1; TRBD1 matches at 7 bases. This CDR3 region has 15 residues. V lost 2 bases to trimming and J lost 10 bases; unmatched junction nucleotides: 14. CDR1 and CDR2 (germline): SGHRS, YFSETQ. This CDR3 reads CASSLTGTAQRGAFF. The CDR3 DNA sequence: TGCGCCAGCAGCTTAACCGGGACAGCCCAACGGGGAGCTTTCTTT.

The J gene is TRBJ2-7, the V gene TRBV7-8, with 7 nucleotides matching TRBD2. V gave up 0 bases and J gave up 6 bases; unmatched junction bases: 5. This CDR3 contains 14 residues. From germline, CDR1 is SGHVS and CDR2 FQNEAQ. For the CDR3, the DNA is TGTGCCAGCAGCTTAGCGCTCCCGGGAGGCGAGCAGTACTTC. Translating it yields CASSLALPGGEQYF.

The CDR3 loop is CASSAGWLLEKLFF. In DNA, the CDR3 is TGTGCCAGCAGTGCAGGGTGGCTATTGGAAAAACTGTTTTTT. The rearrangement uses TRBV28 and TRBJ1-4, with D tentatively TRBD1 (5 bases). V lost 5 bases to trimming and J lost 8 bases, with 15 bases between them. In germline, CDR1 is MDHEN, CDR2 SYDVKM. The CDR3 spans 14 residues.

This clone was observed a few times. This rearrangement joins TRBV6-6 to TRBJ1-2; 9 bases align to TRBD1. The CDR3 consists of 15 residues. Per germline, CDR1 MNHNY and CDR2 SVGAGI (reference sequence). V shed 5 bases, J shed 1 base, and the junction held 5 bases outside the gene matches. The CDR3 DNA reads TGTGCCAGCAGTCAGACAGGGGGGGGTAACTATGGCTACACCTTC. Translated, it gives CASSQTGGGNYGYTF.

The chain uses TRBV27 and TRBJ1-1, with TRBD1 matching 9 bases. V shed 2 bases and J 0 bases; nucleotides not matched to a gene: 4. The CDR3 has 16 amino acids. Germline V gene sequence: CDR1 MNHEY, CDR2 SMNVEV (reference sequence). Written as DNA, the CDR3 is TGTGCCAGCAGTTTAAACAGGGGGCTCTTGAACACTGAAGCTTTCTTT. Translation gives CASSLNRGLLNTEAFF.

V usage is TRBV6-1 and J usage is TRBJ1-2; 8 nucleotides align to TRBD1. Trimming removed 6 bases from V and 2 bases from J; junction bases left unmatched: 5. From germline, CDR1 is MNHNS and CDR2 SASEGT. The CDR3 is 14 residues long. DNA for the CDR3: TGTGCCAGCAGCCCGGACAGGGTAAACTATGGCTACACCTTC. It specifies CASSPDRVNYGYTF.

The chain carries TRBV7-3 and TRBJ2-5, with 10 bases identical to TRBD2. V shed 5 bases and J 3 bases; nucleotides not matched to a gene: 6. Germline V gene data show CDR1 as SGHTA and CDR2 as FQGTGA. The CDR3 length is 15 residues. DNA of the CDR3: TGTGCCAGCAGCCGAAGCGGGGGGGCAAAAGAGACCCAGTACTTC. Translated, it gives CASSRSGGAKETQYF.

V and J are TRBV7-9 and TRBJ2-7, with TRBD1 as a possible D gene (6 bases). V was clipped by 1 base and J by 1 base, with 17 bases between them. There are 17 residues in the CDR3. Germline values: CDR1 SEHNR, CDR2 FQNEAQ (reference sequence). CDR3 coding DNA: TGTGCCAGCAGCTTAGGAGGCTTCGGCAGGGGATCCTACGAGCAGTACTTC. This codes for CASSLGGFGRGSYEQYF.

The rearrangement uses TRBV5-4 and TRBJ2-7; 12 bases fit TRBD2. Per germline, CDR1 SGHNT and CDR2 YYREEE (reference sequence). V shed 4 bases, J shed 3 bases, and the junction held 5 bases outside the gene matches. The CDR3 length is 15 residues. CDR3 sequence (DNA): TGTGCCAGCAGCCCAGGACTAGCGGGAATCTACGAGCAGTACTTC. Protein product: CASSPGLAGIYEQYF.